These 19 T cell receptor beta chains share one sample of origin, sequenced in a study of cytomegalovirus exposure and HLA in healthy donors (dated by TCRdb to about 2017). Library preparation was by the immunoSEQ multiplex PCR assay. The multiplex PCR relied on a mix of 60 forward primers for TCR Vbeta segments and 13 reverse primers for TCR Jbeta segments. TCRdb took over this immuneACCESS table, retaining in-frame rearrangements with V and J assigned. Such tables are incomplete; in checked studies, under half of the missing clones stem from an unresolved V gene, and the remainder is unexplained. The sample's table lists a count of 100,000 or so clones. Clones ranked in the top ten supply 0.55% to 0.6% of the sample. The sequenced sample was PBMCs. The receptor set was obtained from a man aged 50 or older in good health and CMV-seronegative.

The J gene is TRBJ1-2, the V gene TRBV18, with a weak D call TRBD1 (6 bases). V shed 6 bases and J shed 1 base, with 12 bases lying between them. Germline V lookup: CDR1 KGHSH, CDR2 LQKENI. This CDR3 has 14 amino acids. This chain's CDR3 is CASSPTGYNYGYTF. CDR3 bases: TGTGCCAGCTCCCCAACAGGGTATAACTATGGCTACACCTTC.

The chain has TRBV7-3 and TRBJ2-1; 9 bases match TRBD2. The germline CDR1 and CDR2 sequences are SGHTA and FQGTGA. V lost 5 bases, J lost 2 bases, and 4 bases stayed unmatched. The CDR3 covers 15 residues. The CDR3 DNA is TGTGCCAGCAGCACGGGACTAGCAGCCTACAATGAGCAGTTCTTC. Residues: CASSTGLAAYNEQFF.

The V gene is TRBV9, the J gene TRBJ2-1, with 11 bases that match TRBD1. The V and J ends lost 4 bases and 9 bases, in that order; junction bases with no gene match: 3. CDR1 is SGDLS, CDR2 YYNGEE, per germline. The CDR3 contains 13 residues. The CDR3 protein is CASSLGQGGEQFF. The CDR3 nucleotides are TGTGCCAGCAGCTTGGGACAGGGGGGTGAGCAGTTCTTC.

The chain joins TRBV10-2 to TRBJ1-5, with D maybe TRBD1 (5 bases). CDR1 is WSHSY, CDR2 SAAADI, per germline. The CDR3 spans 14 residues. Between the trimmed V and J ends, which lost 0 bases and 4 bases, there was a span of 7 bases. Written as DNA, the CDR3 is TGCGCCAGCAGTGAGTCGACAGCGAATCAGCCCCAGCATTTT. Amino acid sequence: CASSESTANQPQHF.

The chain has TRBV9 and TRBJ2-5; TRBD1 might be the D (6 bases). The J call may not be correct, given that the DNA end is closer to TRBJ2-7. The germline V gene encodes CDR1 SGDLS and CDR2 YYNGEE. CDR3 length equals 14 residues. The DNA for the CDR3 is TGTGCCAGCAGCGCCTCCGGGACACCCTACGAGCAGTACTTC. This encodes CASSASGTPYEQYF.

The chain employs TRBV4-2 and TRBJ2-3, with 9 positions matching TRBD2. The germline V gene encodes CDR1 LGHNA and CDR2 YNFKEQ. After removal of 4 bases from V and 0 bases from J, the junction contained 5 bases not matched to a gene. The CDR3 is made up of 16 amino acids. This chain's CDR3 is CASSPRLAESTDTQYF. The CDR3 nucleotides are TGTGCCAGCAGCCCACGACTAGCGGAGAGCACAGATACGCAGTATTTT.

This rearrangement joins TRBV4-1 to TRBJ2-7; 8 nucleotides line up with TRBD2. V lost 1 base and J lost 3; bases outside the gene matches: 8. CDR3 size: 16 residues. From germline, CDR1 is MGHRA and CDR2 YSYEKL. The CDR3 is CASSQGVAGLSYEQYF. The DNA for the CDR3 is TGCGCCAGCAGCCAAGGCGTAGCGGGGCTAAGCTACGAGCAGTACTTC.

This chain's CDR3 is CASSPRRGTNEKLFF. The CDR3 DNA sequence: TGTGCCAGCAGTCCCCGACGGGGGACTAATGAAAAACTGTTTTTT. V is TRBV27 and J is TRBJ1-4; maybe TRBD1 (5 bases). The germline V gene has CDR1 MNHEY and CDR2 SMNVEV (reference sequence). The CDR3 spans 15 residues. V lost 5 bases, J lost 2 bases, and 12 bases lay in between.

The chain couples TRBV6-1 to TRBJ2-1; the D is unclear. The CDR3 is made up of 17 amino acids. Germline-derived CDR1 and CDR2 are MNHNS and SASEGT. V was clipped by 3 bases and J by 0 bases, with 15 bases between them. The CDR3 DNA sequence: TGTGCCAGCAGTGATCTGGGCGCCATCAGCTCCTACAATGAGCAGTTCTTC. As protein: CASSDLGAISSYNEQFF.

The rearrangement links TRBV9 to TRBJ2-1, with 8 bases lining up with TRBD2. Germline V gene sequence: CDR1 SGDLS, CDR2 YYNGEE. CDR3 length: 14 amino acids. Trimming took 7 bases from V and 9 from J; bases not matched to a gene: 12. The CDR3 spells CASRPPGRAVEQFF. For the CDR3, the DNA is TGTGCCAGCCGACCCCCCGGGAGGGCCGTTGAGCAGTTCTTC.

The chain's CDR3 is CASSYSTDTQYF. The CDR3 DNA follows: TGTGCCAGCAGTTACTCCACAGATACGCAGTATTTT. J is TRBJ2-3 and V is TRBV7-2; D not certain. V shed 6 bases and J shed 2 bases, with 6 bases lying between them. This CDR3 spans 12 amino acids. Per the germline V gene, CDR1 is SGHTA and CDR2 is FQGNSA.

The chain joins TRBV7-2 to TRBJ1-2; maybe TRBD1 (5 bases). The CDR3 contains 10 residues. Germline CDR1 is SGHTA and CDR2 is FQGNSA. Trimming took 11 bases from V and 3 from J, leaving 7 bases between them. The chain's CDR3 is CAVGDYGYTF. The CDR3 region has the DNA TGTGCCGTAGGGGACTATGGCTACACCTTC.

The CDR3 loop reads CASSQRGPGETQYF. In DNA, the CDR3 is TGTGCCAGCAGCCAGCGGGGCCCGGGAGAGACCCAGTACTTC. V usage is TRBV7-8 and J usage is TRBJ2-5; 7 bases are shared with TRBD2. V trimming: 5 bases; J trimming: 4 bases; junction bases outside the gene matches: 7. CDR3 length: 14 residues. The germline gives CDR1 SGHVS, CDR2 FQNEAQ.

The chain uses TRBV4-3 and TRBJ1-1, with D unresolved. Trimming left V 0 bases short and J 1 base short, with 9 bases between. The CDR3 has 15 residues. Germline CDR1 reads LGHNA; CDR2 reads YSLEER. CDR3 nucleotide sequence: TGCGCCAGCAGCCAAGAAGTGGGAGGGAACACTGAAGCTTTCTTT. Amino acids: CASSQEVGGNTEAFF.

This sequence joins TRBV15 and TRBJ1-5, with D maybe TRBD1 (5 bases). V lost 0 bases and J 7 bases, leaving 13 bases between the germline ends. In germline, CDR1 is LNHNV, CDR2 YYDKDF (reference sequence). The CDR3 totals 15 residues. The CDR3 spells CATSRDKGKVQPQHF. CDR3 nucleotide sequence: TGTGCCACCAGCAGAGATAAGGGGAAGGTGCAGCCCCAGCATTTT.

DNA for the CDR3: TGCGCCAGCAGCCAAGAGGGGGGGTTGACTGAAGCTTTCTTT. It translates to CASSQEGGLTEAFF. The rearrangement uses TRBV4-3 and TRBJ1-1; D might be TRBD1 (5 bases). Germline assignment: CDR1 LGHNA and CDR2 YSLEER. Trimming removed 0 bases from V and 5 bases from J, with 10 bases in between. The CDR3 runs to 14 residues.

For the CDR3, the DNA is TGTGCCAGTGTGCCGATAGGACGACAGAGCACTGAAGCTTTCTTT. It translates to CASVPIGRQSTEAFF. The chain is built from TRBV6-6 and TRBJ1-1; D possibly corresponds to TRBD1 (5 bases). The V gene's germline CDR1 is MNHNY and CDR2 SVGAGI (reference sequence). CDR3 length: 15 amino acids. The germline V and J ends were trimmed by 9 bases and 4 bases, with 21 bases remaining between them.

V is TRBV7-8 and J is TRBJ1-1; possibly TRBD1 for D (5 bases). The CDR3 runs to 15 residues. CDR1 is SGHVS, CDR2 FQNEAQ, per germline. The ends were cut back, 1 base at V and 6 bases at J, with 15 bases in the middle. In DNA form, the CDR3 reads TGTGCCAGCAGCTTAGTGGGTAAATTAGGGGCTGAAGCTTTCTTT. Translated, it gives CASSLVGKLGAEAFF.

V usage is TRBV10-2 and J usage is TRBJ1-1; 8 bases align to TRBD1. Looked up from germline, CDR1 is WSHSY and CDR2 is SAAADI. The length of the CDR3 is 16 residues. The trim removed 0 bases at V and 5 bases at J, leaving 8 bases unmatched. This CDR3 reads CASSESSGTGATEAFF. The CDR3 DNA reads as TGCGCCAGCAGTGAGTCGAGCGGGACAGGAGCTACTGAAGCTTTCTTT.